This T cell receptor (beta chain) derives from a study of control samples from healthy donors and cancer patients. The CDR3 has 12 residues. Germline CDR1 is MNHNS and CDR2 is SASEGT. V was clipped by 3 bases and J by 6 bases; unmatched bases: 2. Method: immunoSEQ multiplex PCR; TCRdb's copy keeps in-frame clones and lacks some. The table shows 150,000 to 200,000 clones, with approximately 94% occurring only once. The receptor was derived from a man under 40 in good health. This sequence joins TRBV6-1 and TRBJ2-7, with 7 bases fitting TRBD1. Sequenced sample: blood. DNA for the CDR3: TGTGCCAGCAGTGAGAGGGACAGCGAGCAGTACTTC. It yields the protein CASSERDSEQYF.